The TCR beta chain described here comes from a study of blood T cells in healthy people across ages. The second PCR ran about 6 to 12 cycles with a sample-barcoded 5' primer and J-beta primers. TCRdb redid the calling of the 5' RACE reads with MiXCR, one entry per CDR3 protein. The sample has 1.5 million to 2 million distinct CDR3 sequences; 25% to 30% are singletons. This clonotype was counted a single time. The junction and the germline gene differ at one end; a read error may be behind it. The CDR3 runs 15 residues. Per germline, CDR1 SEHNR and CDR2 FQNEAQ (reference sequence). The clonotype originates from a woman between 25 and 40 years old in good health. The specimen was blood. The chain recombines TRBV7-9 with TRBJ1-6; D might be TRBD1 (6 bases). CDR3 residues: CASSLAKTGESPPHF. The CDR3 DNA is TGTGCCAGCAGCTTAGCGAAGACAGGAGAGTCACCCCCCCACTTT. Together with reference TRBV7-9 and TRBJ1-6, the CDR3 gives the full variable domain: DTGVSQNPRHKITKRGQNVTFRCDPISEHNRLYWYRQTLGQGPEFLTYFQNEAQLEKSRLLSDRFSAERPKGSFSTLEIQRTEQGDSAMYLCASSLAKTGESPPHFGNGTRLTVT.